The source of this T cell receptor beta chain is a study of cytomegalovirus exposure and HLA in healthy donors listed by TCRdb under 2017. Looking at the study overall: An earlier analysis of roughly 610 of the donors reported approximately 260 Gb of sequence data and 95 million to 120 million unique TCR beta sequences obtained from about 170 million T cells. All discovery cohort repertoires had been generated using a single sequencing platform. Genome-wide SNP genotypes for about 65% of the 666 donors were used in a later genetic analysis, which treated that subset as a discovery cohort. To predict cytomegalovirus infection status, the study combined high-throughput TCR immunosequencing, statistical association of individual TCRs with disease status, and machine learning. To decide whether each TCR beta V gene segment behaved as functional or pseudogenic, an earlier analysis of approximately 600 of the donors relied on high-throughput TCR beta sequencing. Of the roughly 400 genotyped donors, 70% to 90% were placed in the genetic ancestry cluster associated with self-reported Caucasian donors. Donor age, sex, ethnicity and CMV serostatus were collected together with the repertoire data. A later analysis re-analyzed previously published TCR beta repertoires from several hundred donors and added high-resolution HLA genotyping to study TCR occurrence patterns. Because of strong linkage in the cohort, four or five DR-DQ haplotypes were treated as single units for association and clustering. The study profiled the T cell repertoires of about 720 subjects by immunosequencing and related them to cytomegalovirus serostatus. The aim of the study was to test whether cataloging public T cell receptors could identify signatures of past pathogen exposure. Besides the first cohort of hundreds of subjects, a separate validation cohort made up of 120 different subjects was used. Rather than drawing on any new phenotypic data, the later analysis identified candidate immune exposures from TCR beta sequences and the way those sequences occurred across donors. Typing coverage varied by locus: roughly 629-640 donors for A, B, C, DRB1 and DQB1; approximately 500 for DQA1; over 600 for DPA1; approximately 470 for DPB1. HLA typing included class I and class II loci at four-digit resolution. Around 320 gigabases of sequencing data and tens of millions of unique TCR sequences were included in an early release covering 550 to 800 HLA-typed donors. Among around 400 genotyped donors of the cohort, an average of around 250,000 unique TCR beta nucleotide sequences was sequenced per donor, of which about 20% were non-productive. Overall study results and their limits: A further reported finding was that TCR beta sequences accurately predicted the HLA-A and HLA-B alleles for most subjects in the first cohort. In a later analysis, the rate of TCR association differed among HLA loci, with DRB1 alleles having the most associated TCRs and HLA-C alleles having the fewest. Sequencing depth was assumed to be roughly uniform across donors in the presence/absence analyses, though that assumption may not hold. The classifier was reported to diagnose cytomegalovirus status with high specificity and sensitivity in both the original cohort and the validation cohort. When HLA alleles, especially DR and DQ, strongly co-occurred, TCR associations were difficult to assign to individual alleles. Because HLA typing was missing for some donors at each locus, association tests included only the typed subset. Compared with the roughly 700-donor mean, donors in an Asian-associated ancestry cluster had fewer N-insertions in productive TCRs, according to a later genetic analysis. A total of 164 TCR beta chains were listed by the study as associated with cytomegalovirus. Around 16 rarely observed V segments, including chromosome 9 orphons, were excluded from the earlier analysis of some 590 of the donors because counts were too low. In a later analysis, most CMV-associated TCR beta chains were found to appear HLA-restricted, with HLA associations seemingly driven largely by CMV exposure. While some public TCRs were present in many individuals, most TCR sequences turned up only very rarely across donors. Several of the top co-occurrence clusters appeared to be linked to parvovirus B19, influenza, CMV and Epstein-Barr virus, according to a later analysis. In a later analysis, HLA-associated TCR beta chains showed more clonal expansion and lower generation probabilities than non-associated chains that were equally common. Broadly in line with IMGT annotations, most TCR beta V segments showed up in productive rearrangements about 87% or about 30% of the time in an earlier analysis of about 500 of the donors. Only TCR beta chains were sequenced in this cohort, and the absence of alpha or paired-chain data limited detectable features. The 87-base-pair reads could not distinguish some IMGT-functional V segments, including TRBV6-2 and TRBV6-3, so those segments were excluded. Correlated functional status among segregating V segments might reflect linkage disequilibrium, but an unknown experimental factor could not be ruled out. The authors suggested that the approach could potentially be extended to other disease states and immunological phenotypes. V-gene and J-gene trimming of TCR beta chains was associated with a missense DCLRE1C variant in a later genetic analysis, and the association was replicated in an independent cohort. In vitro tests confirmed that three of the cytomegalovirus-associated TCR beta chains recognize cytomegalovirus antigens. A later analysis associated 16,951 TCR beta sequences with specific HLA alleles at a false discovery rate of 0.05. The only immune exposure information available for the cohort was CMV serostatus. A cluster of highly shared sequence variants was judged likely to represent a technical artifact of the sequencing pipeline.

The cohort comprised several hundred healthy bone marrow donors. All cohort members were sampled while nominally healthy, although unrecorded immune exposures were likely present. The donor was CMV seropositive and was included in the group of around 300 seropositive cohort members. Each donor provided a peripheral blood sample, and peripheral blood mononuclear cells were used for TCR beta sequencing. Genomic DNA was extracted from the blood cell samples with the Qiagen DNeasy Blood Extraction Kit. Library creation used the immunoSEQ multiplex PCR assay. For the multiplex PCR, a mixture combining 60 forward primers for TCR Vbeta segments and 13 reverse primers for TCR Jbeta segments was used. A multiplex PCR assay on genomic DNA amplified the CDR3 region of rearranged TCR beta genes. Amplified TCR beta libraries were sequenced as 87-base-pair reads on the Illumina HiSeq System. Concerning the study's data processing: In a later analysis, 80 million or so unique TCR beta chains were counted across the 650 to 750 repertoires, and around 11 million of these chains were shared by at least two donors. To remove PCR and sequencing errors, raw reads were error-corrected and collapsed into unique sequences using a nearest-neighbor algorithm that merged closely related sequences. V, D and J gene segments were assigned by aligning CDR3 sequences to IMGT reference sequences. For a sequence to be retained, at least a six-nucleotide match to both a V gene segment and a J gene segment was required. A rearrangement counted as productive if the CDR3 had no stop codons and remained in frame with V and J, and every other rearrangement counted as non-productive. Following IMGT convention, CDR3 was defined as the stretch from the second conserved V-encoded cysteine up to the conserved J-encoded phenylalanine. Sequences without an unambiguous match to a single V gene segment were excluded from the earlier analysis of about 600 of the donors. In an earlier analysis of a few hundred of the donors, a V segment was called functional when productive rearrangements were above 56.7%, and segregating when the standard deviation between donors exceeded 5%. A statistical classification framework was built to diagnose cytomegalovirus status from the catalog of TCR beta chain sequences. V and J gene assignment, in a later analysis, came from comparing TCR nucleotide sequences with IMGT/GENE-DB human TR gene sequences. The TCRdist pipeline was used in a later analysis to assign CDR3 sequences and most-parsimonious VDJ recombination scenarios. In a later analysis, each TCR beta chain was defined by its CDR3 amino acid sequence together with its V-gene family, and reads lacking a unique V-gene family were excluded. To address suspected cross-contamination and a sequencing artifact, a later analysis removed 592 highly shared, low-generation-probability nucleotide sequences. A later analysis calculated a clonal expansion index for each public chain from normalized within-repertoire ranks of inferred template counts. In a later analysis, generation probabilities were computed with a VDJ recombination model fitted to out-of-frame rearrangements, and the resulting probabilities were checked against IGoR. In a later analysis, hypergeometric tests were used to score TCR-TCR, TCR-HLA and TCR-CMV co-occurrence, with a repertoire-size bias correction applied to TCR pairs. A later analysis estimated false discovery rates by permuting HLA or CMV assignments 20 times. In a later analysis, co-occurring TCRs were grouped using DBSCAN, with TCRdist sequence similarity added in when clustering inside HLA-allele-positive subsets. Co-occurrence clustering excluded repertoires with fewer than 30,000 or more than 120,000 public chains, plus five with anomalous nucleotide sharing. The source is immuneACCESS, and TCRdb retained only in-frame sequences with V and J called. Part of the clones is not carried over; for the studies checked, unresolved V genes explain less than half of this, and the remainder is unexplained. Clone size and V and J calls were adopted from that table, with D and trimming inferred from the DNA. For this sample there are about 33,000 clones; over 40% appear just once. The ten largest clones take up 6.2% of the sample.

V sheds 4 bases and J sheds 5 bases, leaving 12 bases between their ends. The germline V gene gives CDR1 as SGHRS and CDR2 as YFSETQ. The CDR3 starts with the cysteine, ends with the phenylalanine, and has 13 residues. Only CDR3 DNA remains: 39 bases, in frame from the first base. As for this clone: It lacks a known antigen. Qualities for individual bases were not recorded, and no much larger clone is one base off.

This clonotype was obtained from a woman aged 35 to 49 in good health and CMV-seropositive. The specimen sequenced was PBMCs. The chain was built from TRBV5-1 and TRBJ1-2; a confident D gene designation cannot be given. The DNA is TGCGCCAGCAGCACCGCCGGGAGATATGGCTACACCTTC. This gives the protein CASSTAGRYGYTF.